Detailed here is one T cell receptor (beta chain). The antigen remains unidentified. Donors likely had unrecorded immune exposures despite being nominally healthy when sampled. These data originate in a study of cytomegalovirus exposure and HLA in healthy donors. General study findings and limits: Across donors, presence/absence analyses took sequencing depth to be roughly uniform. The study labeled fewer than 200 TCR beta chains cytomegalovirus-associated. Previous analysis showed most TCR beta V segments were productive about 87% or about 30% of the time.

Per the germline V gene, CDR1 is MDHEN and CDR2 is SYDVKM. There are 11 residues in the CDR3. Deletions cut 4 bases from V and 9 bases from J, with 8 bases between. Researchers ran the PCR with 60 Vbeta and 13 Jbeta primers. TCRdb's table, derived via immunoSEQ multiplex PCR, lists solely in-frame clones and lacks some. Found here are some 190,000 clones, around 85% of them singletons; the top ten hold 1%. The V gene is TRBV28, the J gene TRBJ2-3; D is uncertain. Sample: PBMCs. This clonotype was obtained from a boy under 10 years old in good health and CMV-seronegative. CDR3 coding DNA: TGTGCCAGCAGTTCTAGAGGCACGCAGTATTTT. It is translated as CASSSRGTQYF.